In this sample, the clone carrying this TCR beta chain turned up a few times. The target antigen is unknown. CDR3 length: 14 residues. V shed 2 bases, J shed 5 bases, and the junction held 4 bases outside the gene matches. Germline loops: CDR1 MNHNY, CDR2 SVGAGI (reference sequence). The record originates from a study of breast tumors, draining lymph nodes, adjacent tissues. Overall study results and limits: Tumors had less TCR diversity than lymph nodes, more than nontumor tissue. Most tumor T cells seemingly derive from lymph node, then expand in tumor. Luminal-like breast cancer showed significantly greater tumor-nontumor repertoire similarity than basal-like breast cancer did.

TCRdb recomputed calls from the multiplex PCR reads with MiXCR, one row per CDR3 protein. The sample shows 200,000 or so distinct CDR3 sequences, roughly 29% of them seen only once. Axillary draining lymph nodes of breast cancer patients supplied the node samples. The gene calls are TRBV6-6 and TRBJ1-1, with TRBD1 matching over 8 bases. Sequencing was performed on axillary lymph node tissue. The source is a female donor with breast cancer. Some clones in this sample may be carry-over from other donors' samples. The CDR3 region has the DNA TGTGCCAGCAGTTACAGGACAGGGTTAACTGAAGCTTTCTTT. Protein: CASSYRTGLTEAFF.